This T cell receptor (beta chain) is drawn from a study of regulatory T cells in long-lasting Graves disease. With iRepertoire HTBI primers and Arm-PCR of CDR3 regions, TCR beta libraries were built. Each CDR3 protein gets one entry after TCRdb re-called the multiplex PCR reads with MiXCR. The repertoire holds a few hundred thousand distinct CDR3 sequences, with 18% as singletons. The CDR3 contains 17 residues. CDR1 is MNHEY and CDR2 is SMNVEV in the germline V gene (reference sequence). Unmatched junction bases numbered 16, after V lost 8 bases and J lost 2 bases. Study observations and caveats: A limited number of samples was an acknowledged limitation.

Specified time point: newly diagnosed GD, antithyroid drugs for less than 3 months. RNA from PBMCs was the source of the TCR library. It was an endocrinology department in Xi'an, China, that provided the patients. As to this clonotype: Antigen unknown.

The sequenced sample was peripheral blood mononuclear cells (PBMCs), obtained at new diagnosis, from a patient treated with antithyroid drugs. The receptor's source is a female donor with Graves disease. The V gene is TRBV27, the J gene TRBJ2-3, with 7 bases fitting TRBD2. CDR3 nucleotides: TGTGCCAGCCACGCCCCACCAGATAGCGGGCTCACAGATACGCAGTATTTT. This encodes CASHAPPDSGLTDTQYF.